These 10 T cell receptor beta chains were sequenced from one sample in a study of blood T cells in healthy people across ages. Then a second PCR, running roughly 7 to 11 cycles, was carried out with a sample-barcoded 5' primer and a J-beta primer mix. TCRdb analysed the 5' RACE reads with MiXCR anew, one entry per CDR3 protein. The sample shows more than 700,000 distinct CDR3 sequences, roughly 50% of them seen only once. Sequenced material: blood. The receptors stem from a man aged 80 or over in good health.

The gene calls are TRBV6-2 or TRBV6-3 and TRBJ1-1; D uncertain. Between the trimmed V and J ends, which lost 5 bases and 0 bases, there was a span of 10 bases. Germline values: CDR1 MNHEY, CDR2 SVGEGT. This CDR3 is built from 14 residues. The CDR3 coding sequence is TGTGCCAGCAGTCCCCTGACGGTGAACACTGAAGCTTTCTTT. The encoded protein is CASSPLTVNTEAFF.

The chain carries TRBV21-1 and TRBJ2-5; whether TRBD2, the table's D call, matches the DNA was not checked. TRBV21-1 is a listed pseudogene. This CDR3 contains 16 residues. CDR3 nucleotide sequence: TGTGCCAGCAGCATCCGGACTAGCACAAAATACAATGAGCAGTACTTC. This translates into CASSIRTSTKYNEQYF.

V and J are TRBV7-7 and TRBJ2-2; D uncertain. The germline gives CDR1 SSHAT, CDR2 FNYEAQ (reference sequence). The CDR3 consists of 13 residues. Trimming cost V 5 bases and J 6 bases, with 10 bases left between them. The CDR3 loop is CASSPFDAGELFF. The CDR3 DNA reads as TGTGCCAGCAGCCCCTTCGACGCCGGGGAGCTGTTTTTT. The variable domain in full, completed from reference TRBV7-7 and TRBJ2-2, reads GAGVSQSPRYKVTKRGQDVTLRCDPISSHATLYWYQQALGQGPEFLTYFNYEAQPDKSGLPSDRFSAERPEGSISTLTIQRTEQRDSAMYRCASSPFDAGELFFGEGSRLTVL.

The chain carries TRBV2 and TRBJ2-3; D is ambiguous. The CDR3 totals 14 residues. V shed 6 bases and J shed 14 bases, with 24 bases lying between them. CDR1 is SNHLY and CDR2 is FYNNEI in the germline V gene. CDR3 sequence (DNA): TGTGCCAGCAGAGGCACCTGGGCGGAAAATTTAGCGTATTTT. Protein sequence: CASRGTWAENLAYF. Complete variable domain (other parts from reference TRBV2 and TRBJ2-3): EPEVTQTPSHQVTQMGQEVILRCVPISNHLYFYWYRQILGQKVEFLVSFYNNEISEKSEIFDDQFSVERPDGSNFTLKIRSTKLEDSAMYFCASRGTWAENLAYFGPGTRLTVL.

The J gene is TRBJ1-2, the V gene TRBV18; D gene unclear. Germline V gene data show CDR1 as KGHSH and CDR2 as LQKENI. CDR3 length: 14 residues. The V end was cut by 2 bases, the J end by 1 base, with 8 bases between. For the CDR3, the DNA is TGTGCCAGCTCACCAGGCAGGAATAACTATGGCTACACCTTC. Its protein is CASSPGRNNYGYTF.

This chain joins TRBV27 and TRBJ1-6; 7 nucleotides align to TRBD1. In germline, CDR1 is MNHEY, CDR2 SMNVEV (reference sequence). This CDR3 comprises 15 residues. V lost 7 bases and J lost 10; bases outside the gene matches: 13. The CDR3 region is CASTLRGRGWSPLHF. The CDR3 nucleotides are TGTGCCAGCACCCTTAGGGGCAGGGGGTGGTCACCCCTCCACTTT.

V and J are TRBV3-1 and TRBJ1-1; tentative D call: TRBD1 (6 bases). This CDR3 comprises 15 residues. Germline V gene sequence: CDR1 LGHDT, CDR2 YNNKEL (reference sequence). Trimming pared 2 bases from V and 0 bases from J, leaving 10 bases between. Written as DNA, the CDR3 is TGTGCCAGCAGCCAACTTGACAGGATGAACACTGAAGCTTTCTTT. The encoded protein is CASSQLDRMNTEAFF.

The chain recombines TRBV5-1 with TRBJ1-5; D is possibly TRBD1 (6 bases). The CDR3 covers 13 residues. Germline-derived CDR1 and CDR2 are SGHRS and YFSETQ. V was clipped by 5 bases and J by 7 bases, with 13 bases between them. The CDR3 bases are TGCGCCAGCAGACGGGAGGGGGGCCAGCCCCAGCATTTT. Protein product: CASRREGGQPQHF.

The V and J genes are TRBV15 and TRBJ2-4; 8 bases agree with TRBD2. The DNA end is more similar to TRBJ2-7, so the J call may be wrong. The CDR3 contains 18 residues. Germline V gives CDR1 LNHNV, CDR2 YYDKDF (reference sequence). The CDR3 DNA follows: TGTGCCACCAGCAGAGACCGGGGGGGGACCAAGAGGAGTTACGAGCAGTACTTC. Encoded protein: CATSRDRGGTKRSYEQYF.

The CDR3 reads CASSYSGLAGTDTQYF. DNA for the CDR3: TGTGCCAGCAGTTACTCCGGACTAGCGGGGACAGATACGCAGTATTTT. The chain recombines TRBV6-5 with TRBJ2-3; 12 bases are shared with TRBD2. Trimming removed 0 bases from V and 3 bases from J; junction bases left unmatched: 1. Germline V lookup: CDR1 MNHEY, CDR2 SVGAGI. The CDR3 has 16 amino acids.